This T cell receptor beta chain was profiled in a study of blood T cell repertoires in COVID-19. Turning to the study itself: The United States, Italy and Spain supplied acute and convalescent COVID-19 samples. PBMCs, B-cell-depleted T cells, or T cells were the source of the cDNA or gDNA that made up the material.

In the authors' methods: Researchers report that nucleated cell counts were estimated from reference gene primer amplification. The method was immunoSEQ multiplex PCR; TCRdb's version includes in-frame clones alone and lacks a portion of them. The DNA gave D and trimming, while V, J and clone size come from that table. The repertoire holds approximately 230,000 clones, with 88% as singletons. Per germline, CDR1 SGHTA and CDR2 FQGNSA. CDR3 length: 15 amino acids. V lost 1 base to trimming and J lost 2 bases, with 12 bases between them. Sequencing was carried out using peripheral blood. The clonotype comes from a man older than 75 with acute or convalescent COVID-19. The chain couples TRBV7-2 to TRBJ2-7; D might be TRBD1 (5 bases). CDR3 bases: TGTGCCAGCAGCTTAGAGCAGGGTTCGCCCTACGAGCAGTACTTC. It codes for CASSLEQGSPYEQYF. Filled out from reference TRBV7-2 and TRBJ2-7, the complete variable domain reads GAGVSQSPSNKVTEKGKDVELRCDPISGHTALYWYRQSLGQGLEFLIYFQGNSAPDKSGLPSDRFSAERTGGSVSTLTIQRTQQEDSAVYLCASSLEQGSPYEQYFGPGTRLTVT.